These 24 T cell receptor beta chains were sequenced from one sample in a study of T-cell memory formation after mild COVID-19. TCRdb reprocessed the 5' RACE reads with MiXCR, giving one entry per CDR3 protein. The table shows fewer than 500,000 distinct CDR3 sequences, with around a quarter occurring only once. What was sequenced was PBMCs or a T cell subset sorted from them (not recorded which). Receptors were obtained from an adult woman who had mild COVID-19 (a few samples of this study predate the infection). Cell type and time point are not known.

The chain links TRBV20-1 to TRBJ1-5; D unclear. V gave up 2 bases and J gave up 11 bases, with 13 bases separating them. In germline, CDR1 is DFQATT, CDR2 SNEGSKA (reference sequence). The CDR3 runs to 12 residues. CDR3 nucleotide sequence: TGCAGTGCTAGACGGCAACGGGGTACCCAGCATTTT. Its protein product is CSARRQRGTQHF.

The chain uses TRBV10-2 and TRBJ2-6; 9 bases agree with TRBD1. The germline CDR1 and CDR2 sequences are WSHSY and SAAADI. The ends lost 11 bases at V and 0 bases at J; junction bases unmatched: 5. The CDR3 is 15 residues long. This chain's CDR3 is CACGTGPSGANVLTF. The CDR3 region has the DNA TGCGCCTGCGGGACAGGGCCCTCTGGGGCCAACGTCCTGACTTTC.

This clonotype was seen a few times. The CDR3 DNA reads TGCAGTGCTTACAGTACTAGCGGGATCTACGAGCAGTACTTC. Its protein product is CSAYSTSGIYEQYF. The genes are TRBV20-1 and TRBJ2-7, with TRBD2 matching 10 bases. CDR1 DFQATT and CDR2 SNEGSKA come from the germline V gene (reference sequence). The CDR3 length is 14 residues. After removal of 5 bases from V and 3 bases from J, the junction contained 7 bases not matched to a gene.

Only a few counts were recorded for this clonotype. The chain carries TRBV12-3 or TRBV12-4 and TRBJ2-3; D is uncertain. The CDR3 spans 12 residues. Trimming took off 2 bases at V and 8 bases at J, with 8 bases between the two ends. The CDR3 bases are TGTGCCAGCAGTTTAAGTGTGGCTACGCAGTATTTT. Translated: CASSLSVATQYF.

The rearrangement joins TRBV5-1 to TRBJ2-1, with a tentative D call TRBD2 (6 bases). CDR3 length equals 16 residues. Germline lookup yields CDR1 SGHRS and CDR2 YFSETQ. V lost 5 bases and J lost 0, with 15 bases in between. Here the CDR3 DNA reads TGCGCCAGCAGTAGGATAGCGGAGAGCTCCTACAATGAGCAGTTCTTC. Protein product: CASSRIAESSYNEQFF.

This chain joins TRBV29-1 and TRBJ1-3; 7 bases align to TRBD1. V shed 1 base, J shed 1 base, and the junction held 13 bases outside the gene matches. Germline CDR1 reads SQVTM; CDR2 reads ANQGSEA. CDR3 length: 18 amino acids. Written as DNA, the CDR3 is TGCAGCGTTGAAGTACGGCCAGGGGGAAGGGTTTCTGGAAACACCATATATTTT. This codes for CSVEVRPGGRVSGNTIYF.

V is TRBV6-5 and J is TRBJ1-1; D is ambiguous. The germline CDR1 and CDR2 sequences are MNHEY and SVGAGI. The CDR3 extends over 13 amino acids. V lost 6 bases and J 4 bases, leaving 12 bases between the germline ends. CDR3 in amino acids: CASRVDRATEAFF. CDR3 nucleotide sequence: TGTGCCAGCAGGGTGGACCGGGCCACTGAAGCTTTCTTT.

This chain links TRBV7-2 with TRBJ2-7; 11 positions match TRBD2. Germline V gene sequence: CDR1 SGHTA, CDR2 FQGNSA. The CDR3 covers 16 residues. V was clipped by 3 bases and J by 3 bases; unmatched bases: 7. The CDR3 DNA reads as TGTGCCAGCAGCTTGTTCGGGACTAGCGGCTTCTACGAGCAGTACTTC. It translates to CASSLFGTSGFYEQYF.

This clonotype was counted between two and nine times. The V and J genes are TRBV4-1 and TRBJ2-7; D unclear. The CDR3 is made up of 12 amino acids. Germline-derived CDR1 and CDR2 are MGHRA and YSYEKL. The V end lost 2 bases, the J end lost 2 bases, and 4 bases lay between the germline ends. The CDR3 protein is CASSQSPYEQYF. CDR3 DNA: TGCGCCAGCAGCCAATCGCCCTACGAGCAGTACTTC.

This clonotype has just one count. This chain connects TRBV12-3 or TRBV12-4 to TRBJ1-3, with D possibly being TRBD1 (6 bases). V was pared by 6 bases and J by 8 bases, with 20 bases between. CDR3 length equals 15 residues. Here the CDR3 reads CASRPLGGAQDTIYF. The CDR3 bases are TGTGCCAGCAGACCCCTCGGGGGGGCGCAGGACACCATATATTTT.

This clonotype was counted only a few times. The J gene is TRBJ2-3, the V gene TRBV5-1; 7 positions agree with TRBD1. The CDR3 spans 14 residues. From germline, CDR1 is SGHRS and CDR2 YFSETQ. V trimming: 2 bases; J trimming: 3 bases; junction bases outside the gene matches: 3. CDR3 residues: CASSFRGTTDTQYF. The CDR3 DNA is TGCGCCAGCAGCTTCAGGGGGACGACAGATACGCAGTATTTT.

This clonotype was seen more than once but under ten times. This chain links TRBV24-1 with TRBJ2-3; D is ambiguous. V lost 2 bases to trimming and J lost 6 bases, with 5 bases between them. The CDR3 is 12 amino acids. In germline, CDR1 is KGHDR, CDR2 SFDVKD. CDR3 sequence: CATSDWLDTQYF. The CDR3 nucleotides read TGTGCCACCAGTGATTGGTTGGATACGCAGTATTTT.

The V call is TRBV7-8, the J call TRBJ1-2; TRBD1 might be the D (5 bases). The CDR3 extends over 13 amino acids. The germline V gene has CDR1 SGHVS and CDR2 FQNEAQ. V gave up 5 bases and J gave up 5 bases, with 12 bases separating them. CDR3: CASSLGTTYGYTF. The CDR3 DNA is TGTGCCAGCAGCCTAGGGACGACTTATGGCTACACCTTC.

The chain uses TRBV7-8 and TRBJ2-7; 9 bases align to TRBD2. The CDR3 contains 15 residues. The germline V gene has CDR1 SGHVS and CDR2 FQNEAQ. V gave up 2 bases and J gave up 4 bases; unmatched junction bases: 6. CDR3 residues: CASSLIAGDSYEQYF. In nucleotides, the CDR3 is TGTGCCAGCAGCTTAATAGCGGGAGACTCTTACGAGCAGTACTTC.

The chain carries TRBV15 and TRBJ2-7; D is undetermined. CDR3 length equals 14 residues. V lost 0 bases and J lost 6, with 12 bases in between. Germline values: CDR1 LNHNV, CDR2 YYDKDF (reference sequence). CDR3 protein: CATSRDFSNAEQYF. The DNA of the CDR3 is TGTGCCACCAGCAGAGATTTCTCTAATGCCGAGCAGTACTTC.

The rearrangement uses TRBV5-1 and TRBJ1-6; 9 bases line up with TRBD1. This CDR3 contains 13 residues. Germline CDR1 and CDR2: SGHRS and YFSETQ. Losses at the gene ends were 5 bases for V and 10 bases for J; bases not matched to a gene: 4. This chain's CDR3 is CASRWDRESPLHF. The CDR3 coding sequence is TGCGCCAGCAGATGGGACAGGGAATCACCCCTCCACTTT.

This clonotype showed up just a few times. V usage is TRBV18 and J usage is TRBJ1-1; 7 nucleotides agree with TRBD1. The CDR3 has 14 residues. The germline V gene has CDR1 KGHSH and CDR2 LQKENI. V shed 6 bases and J 1 base; nucleotides not matched to a gene: 5. The chain's CDR3 is CASSRDRKNTEAFF. For the CDR3, the DNA is TGTGCCAGCTCTAGGGACAGAAAGAACACTGAAGCTTTCTTT.

This clonotype was seen only a few times. J is TRBJ2-3 and V is TRBV5-1, with 9 bases aligning to TRBD2. Germline-derived CDR1 and CDR2 are SGHRS and YFSETQ. The CDR3 covers 16 residues. J was trimmed by 4 bases and V by 0 bases; bases with no gene match: 6. The CDR3 here is CASSLGASGDADTQYF. CDR3 DNA sequence: TGCGCCAGCAGCTTGGGTGCTAGCGGGGATGCAGATACGCAGTATTTT.

This clonotype was detected a few times. The rearrangement uses TRBV9 and TRBJ2-5; D possibly corresponds to TRBD1 (6 bases). Deletions cut 4 bases from V and 0 bases from J, with 16 bases between. CDR1 is SGDLS and CDR2 is YYNGEE in the germline V gene. The CDR3 spans 16 residues. CDR3 protein: CASSSEDSRYQETQYF. The CDR3 DNA reads as TGTGCCAGCAGCTCGGAGGACAGTCGGTACCAAGAGACCCAGTACTTC.

This clonotype was seen more than once but under ten times. The rearrangement links TRBV19 to TRBJ1-5; tentative D call: TRBD1 (5 bases). In germline, CDR1 is LNHDA, CDR2 SQIVND (reference sequence). The V gene lost 3 bases and the J gene lost 1 base, with 10 bases spanning the gap. The CDR3 consists of 15 residues. The CDR3 here is CASSIFWGSNQPQHF. The CDR3 DNA reads TGTGCCAGTAGTATCTTTTGGGGGAGCAATCAGCCCCAGCATTTT.

The chain carries TRBV15 and TRBJ2-4, with D possibly being TRBD1 (5 bases). Trimming pared 0 bases from V and 5 bases from J, leaving 11 bases between. The germline V gene encodes CDR1 LNHNV and CDR2 YYDKDF (reference sequence). This CDR3 is built from 15 residues. The CDR3 bases are TGTGCCACCAGCAGAGATCTTTTAGGGGAAAACATTCAGTACTTC. It specifies CATSRDLLGENIQYF.

The rearrangement joins TRBV5-1 to TRBJ1-2, with 7 nucleotides matching TRBD1. The ends lost 4 bases at V and 6 bases at J; junction bases unmatched: 12. Germline lookup yields CDR1 SGHRS and CDR2 YFSETQ. CDR3 length: 15 amino acids. The CDR3 loop is CASSQGQPSRDGYTF. The CDR3 nucleotides read TGCGCCAGCAGCCAGGGACAGCCCTCCAGGGATGGCTACACCTTC.

This clonotype was recorded a few times. The rearrangement joins TRBV5-5 to TRBJ2-5, with 8 positions matching TRBD2. Unmatched junction bases numbered 8, after V lost 1 base and J lost 6 bases. Germline V lookup: CDR1 SGHKS, CDR2 YYEKEE (reference sequence). The CDR3 extends over 15 amino acids. In DNA form, the CDR3 reads TGTGCCAGCAGCTTGCGTGCGGGGGGTACGAAGACCCAGTACTTC. Translated: CASSLRAGGTKTQYF.

This clonotype was observed once. V is TRBV20-1 and J is TRBJ2-7; D not certain. The CDR3 spans 14 residues. Trimming removed 0 bases at V and 2 bases at J, with 11 bases between. Germline CDR1 DFQATT, CDR2 SNEGSKA (reference sequence). The CDR3 protein is CSARDGFLTYEQYF. CDR3 nucleotides: TGCAGTGCTAGAGACGGATTTCTAACCTACGAGCAGTACTTC.